This TCR beta chain was identified in a study of CD8 T cells in ankylosing spondylitis. Study-level findings and limits: Characteristic of ankylosing spondylitis blood, it appeared, was a TCR beta motif comprising about 8 highly homologous variants.

This clonotype was counted between two and nine times. Its antigen is unidentified. MiXCR was run by TCRdb on the 5' RACE reads, yielding one entry per CDR3 protein. The sample carries 180,000 or so distinct CDR3 sequences, around 10% recorded once. In germline, CDR1 is KGHSH, CDR2 LQKENI. The CDR3 loop spans 15 amino acids. V lost 6 bases and J lost 0, with 11 bases in between. The genes are TRBV18 and TRBJ1-4; tentative D call: TRBD1 (6 bases). This receptor was taken from a male donor with ankylosing spondylitis or in good health (not recorded which). Sequenced input: blood, either unsorted or a sorted T cell fraction (not recorded which). The CDR3 DNA follows: TGTGCCAGCTCGCCCCGGACAGCAACTAATGAAAAACTGTTTTTT. Amino acid sequence: CASSPRTATNEKLFF.